This TCR beta chain was obtained from a study of T cell repertoires in cytomegalovirus infection. Germline CDR1 and CDR2: MNHEY and SVGAGI. The CDR3 spans 15 residues. The V and J ends lost 2 bases and 5 bases respectively, with 13 bases between them. This clonotype showed up just a few times. The antigen is not known. One entry per CDR3 protein results from TCRdb running MiXCR on the reads. The sample comprises fewer than 1,000,000 distinct CDR3 sequences, roughly 31% of which are singletons, and more than 13% rests with the top ten. The sequenced sample was cultured CD8+ T cells from PBMCs, obtained from culture after CMV antigen stimulation. The chain combines TRBV6-5 with TRBJ2-1; possibly TRBD2 for D (7 bases). This TCR came from a human donor in good health (CMV status not recorded). Some clones in this sample may be carry-over from other donors' samples. The CDR3 is CASSYGRGWDNEQFF. The CDR3 DNA sequence: TGTGCCAGCAGTTACGGGAGGGGGTGGGACAATGAGCAGTTCTTC.